The 12 T cell receptor beta chains below come from one sample, sequenced in a study of post-analysis software for immune sequencing data. Unique molecular identifiers were built into the TCR beta cDNA libraries. MiXCR, applied by TCRdb to the PCR reads, yields one record per CDR3 protein. The data contain about 770,000 distinct CDR3 sequences, about half of them singletons. Regarding the study as a whole: In patients, five TRBV segments were more frequent than in controls, with TRBV5-6, TRBV5-1 and TRBV20-1 among them.

No cognate antigen is known for these TCRs. Sequencing was carried out using blood. The receptor set was obtained from a girl between 5 and 17 years old with multiple sclerosis.

The genes are TRBV10-3 and TRBJ1-1; a weak D match, TRBD1 (6 bases). The V and J ends lost 6 bases and 0 bases respectively, with 8 bases between them. The CDR3 totals 13 residues. Germline assignment: CDR1 ENHRY and CDR2 SYGVKD. CDR3 nucleotides: TGTGCCATCAGGCAGGGGTTGAACACTGAAGCTTTCTTT. Protein: CAIRQGLNTEAFF.

The V call is TRBV7-8, the J call TRBJ1-2, with TRBD1 matching 7 bases. V trimming: 1 base; J trimming: 3 bases; junction bases outside the gene matches: 8. The germline V gene encodes CDR1 SGHVS and CDR2 FQNEAQ. CDR3 length: 16 residues. CDR3 coding DNA: TGTGCCAGCAGCTTAGGACAAGTTGGGACAGACTATGGCTACACCTTC. It translates to CASSLGQVGTDYGYTF. The full variable domain, with the rest looked up from reference TRBV7-8 and TRBJ1-2, is GAGVSQSPRYKVAKRGQDVALRCDPISGHVSLFWYQQALGQGPEFLTYFQNEAQLDKSGLPSDRFFAERPEGSVSTLKIQRTQQEDSAVYLCASSLGQVGTDYGYTFGSGTRLTVV.

The CDR3 nucleotides read TGTGCCAGCTGTACTAGCGGGAGGGCTGAGACCCAGTACTTC. It specifies CASCTSGRAETQYF. The rearrangement uses TRBV2 and TRBJ2-5, with 13 positions matching TRBD2. Germline CDR1 is SNHLY and CDR2 is FYNNEI. This CDR3 is 14 amino acids long. With 8 bases clipped from V and 5 bases from J, the junction kept 5 bases outside the gene matches.

The chain couples TRBV7-8 to TRBJ2-4, with D maybe TRBD2 (5 bases). The germline V gene has CDR1 SGHVS and CDR2 FQNEAQ. The CDR3 has 13 residues. V lost 4 bases and J 13 bases, leaving 17 bases between the germline ends. The CDR3 loop reads CASSSVWAGGQYF. In nucleotides, the CDR3 is TGTGCCAGCAGCTCCGTCTGGGCTGGCGGGCAGTACTTC. Full variable domain (rest looked up from reference TRBV7-8 and TRBJ2-4): GAGVSQSPRYKVAKRGQDVALRCDPISGHVSLFWYQQALGQGPEFLTYFQNEAQLDKSGLPSDRFFAERPEGSVSTLKIQRTQQEDSAVYLCASSSVWAGGQYFGAGTRLSVL.

The V and J genes are TRBV6-5 and TRBJ2-7; TRBD1 is a possible D gene (6 bases). V shed 2 bases and J shed 2 bases, with 13 bases lying between them. The CDR3 length is 15 residues. The germline V gene has CDR1 MNHEY and CDR2 SVGAGI. CDR3: CASSYRGLAAYEQYF. In DNA, the CDR3 is TGTGCCAGCAGTTACAGGGGGTTGGCCGCCTACGAGCAGTACTTC.

This clonotype has only a few counts. The rearrangement uses TRBV29-1 and TRBJ1-2, with D hard to call. There are 11 residues in the CDR3. V lost 0 bases, J lost 7 bases, and 6 bases lay in between. The germline gives CDR1 SQVTM, CDR2 ANQGSEA. CDR3 in amino acids: CSVEERSGYTF. The DNA for the CDR3 is TGCAGCGTTGAAGAGAGGAGTGGCTACACCTTC.

The chain combines TRBV9 with TRBJ2-7, with 7 positions matching TRBD2. The V and J ends lost 3 bases and 3 bases, in that order; junction bases with no gene match: 6. Germline-derived CDR1 and CDR2 are SGDLS and YYNGEE. The length of the CDR3 is 14 residues. Written as DNA, the CDR3 is TGTGCCAGCAGCGCTGGCGGGAGTGGCTACGAGCAGTACTTC. It translates to CASSAGGSGYEQYF.

The CDR3 loop is CATSAGNQNWVRETQYF. In nucleotides, the CDR3 is TGTGCCACCAGTGCAGGGAATCAAAATTGGGTTCGGGAGACCCAGTACTTC. The rearrangement uses TRBV24-1 and TRBJ2-5, with a possible D match to TRBD1 (5 bases). The ends were cut back, 5 bases at V and 5 bases at J, with 23 bases in the middle. Germline V gene data show CDR1 as KGHDR and CDR2 as SFDVKD. The CDR3 runs 17 residues.

This clonotype was seen only a few times. This chain connects TRBV20-1 to TRBJ2-1; the match to TRBD2 covers 10 bases. This CDR3 is built from 15 residues. J was trimmed by 8 bases and V by 1 base; bases with no gene match: 8. From germline, CDR1 is DFQATT and CDR2 SNEGSKA (reference sequence). The CDR3 nucleotides are TGCAGTGCTAGAGGGGAAGGGACTAGCGCGTATGAGCAGTTCTTC. Protein sequence: CSARGEGTSAYEQFF.

The V and J genes are TRBV12-3 or TRBV12-4 and TRBJ2-2; D ambiguous. The CDR3 is made up of 12 amino acids. V dropped 6 bases and J dropped 7 bases, with 9 bases sitting between them. CDR3 sequence: CASSYNGGELFF. The DNA for the CDR3 is TGTGCCAGCAGCTACAACGGCGGGGAGCTGTTTTTT.

The chain couples TRBV6-4 to TRBJ1-1; D is perhaps TRBD1 (6 bases). The CDR3 has 14 residues. CDR1 and CDR2 from the germline V gene are MRHNA and SNTAGT. V lost 6 bases, J lost 4 bases, and 15 bases lay in between. The CDR3: CASSSGEGSTEAFF. The DNA of the CDR3 is TGTGCCAGCAGCTCAGGGGAGGGGAGCACTGAAGCTTTCTTT.

This chain connects TRBV7-2 to TRBJ2-5; D might be TRBD1 or TRBD2, each matching 5 bases. CDR3 length equals 14 residues. The V and J ends lost 5 bases and 5 bases respectively, with 15 bases between them. Per the germline V gene, CDR1 is SGHTA and CDR2 is FQGNSA. CDR3 loop: CASSRYGGEETQYF. In nucleotides, the CDR3 is TGTGCCAGCAGCCGATATGGGGGAGAGGAGACCCAGTACTTC.